This T cell receptor beta chain was captured in a study of early T cells in non-severe SARS-CoV-2 infection. Study-wide context: Sequencing used unsorted whole-blood bulk RNA, so chains lack pairing.

The protocol attached unique molecular identifiers to individual cDNA molecules. From the 5' RACE reads, TCRdb called clonotypes with MiXCR, one entry per CDR3 protein. Of about 39,000 distinct CDR3 sequences listed, roughly 6% are singletons. Regarding the study as a whole: There was a bias toward anti-spike CD8 responses in VDJdb matching, which missed private and CD4 specificities.

This clonotype came up many times. Its specificity is unknown. Germline CDR1 MRHNA, CDR2 SNTAGT. Trimming shortened V by 5 bases and J by 2 bases, and 9 bases separated the two germline ends. CDR3 length: 14 residues. Sequenced here: whole blood, sampled at baseline. This sequence was found in an adult who was a healthcare worker with PCR-confirmed SARS-CoV-2 infection or an uninfected control (not recorded which). This chain joins TRBV6-4 and TRBJ2-2; D ambiguous. CDR3 sequence: CASSLGINTGELFF. As DNA, the CDR3 is TGTGCCAGCAGTTTAGGGATTAACACCGGGGAGCTGTTTTTT.